The rows below give T cell receptor beta chains drawn from one sample of a study of shared clonotypes between healthy human individuals. Sequencing used immunoSEQ multiplex PCR; TCRdb keeps in-frame clones, though not all of them. This table has 450,000 to 600,000 clones, 79% appearing once. The sequencing input was PBMCs. Every receptor here comes from a woman in her thirties or forties in good health. Some clones in this sample may be carry-over from other donors' samples. Each CDR3 is given with its conserved first and last residue. D genes are given only for firm matches. Some rows mark clone size as missing; the rest say once, few, many or name a class of expanded clone.

V gene	clone size	D gene	J gene	CDR3 length	CDR3 DNA	CDR3 protein
TRBV2	.	.	TRBJ2-3	15	TGTGCCAGCGATCAAGGCGCCTCTAGCACAGATACGCAGTATTTT	CASDQGASSTDTQYF
TRBV11-2	.	TRBD1	TRBJ1-4	15	TGTGCCAGCAGCTCTCGGGCAGGGGGGGTGGAAAAACTGTTTTTT	CASSSRAGGVEKLFF
TRBV6-5	.	.	TRBJ2-1	12	TGTGCCAGCAGGTCCCCAGGCGGTGAGCAGTTCTTC	CASRSPGGEQFF
TRBV2	many	TRBD1	TRBJ1-5	15	TGTGCCAGCAGTGGGGACGGAGGGGGCCTTCAGCCCCAGCATTTT	CASSGDGGGLQPQHF
TRBV7-9	many	.	TRBJ2-3	16	TGTGCCAGCAGCCTGGGGAGATTATTGCGGGAAAATACGCAGTATTTT	CASSLGRLLRENTQYF
TRBV9	.	.	TRBJ1-3	15	TGTGCCAGCAGCGACCCGTCGGTACAAGGAAACACCATATATTTT	CASSDPSVQGNTIYF
TRBV4-2	.	TRBD2	TRBJ2-5	16	TGTGCCAGCAGCTCCCGACTAGCCGACACCAGGGAGACCCAGTACTTC	CASSSRLADTRETQYF
TRBV5-4	once	TRBD1	TRBJ1-2	18	TGTGCCAGCAGCCCCAAGCCGGGACAGGGGTCCGATAACTATGGCTACACCTTC	CASSPKPGQGSDNYGYTF
TRBV6-1	few	TRBD2	TRBJ2-7	15	TGTGCCAGCAGATCCTTAGCGGGGGCTTCCTACGAGCAGTACTTC	CASRSLAGASYEQYF
TRBV4-2	once	TRBD1	TRBJ2-3	16	TGTGCCAGCAGCCATAGGACAGGGGAGGGCACAGATACGCAGTATTTT	CASSHRTGEGTDTQYF
TRBV19	once	.	TRBJ1-2	14	TGTGCCAGTAGTGCTACAGGGTTTGAGTATGGCTACACCTTC	CASSATGFEYGYTF
TRBV4-3	once	.	TRBJ1-5	16	TGCGCCAGCAGCCAAGATTGGGGTGTGGAGGGGCAGCCCCAGCATTTT	CASSQDWGVEGQPQHF
TRBV11-2	.	.	TRBJ1-2	13	TGTGCCAGCAGCTTAGATCTTGCGGGCGGCTACACCTTC	CASSLDLAGGYTF
TRBV9	.	TRBD2	TRBJ2-5	17	TGTGCCAGCAGCGTATCTGGACTAGCGGGAGATTGGGAGACCCAGTACTTC	CASSVSGLAGDWETQYF
TRBV4-1	.	.	TRBJ2-7	14	TGCGCCAGCAGCCAAGAACCAGGGTCCTACGAGCAGTACTTC	CASSQEPGSYEQYF
TRBV6-5	.	TRBD2	TRBJ2-1	14	TGTGCCACCAAGCCGGGACTAGCCACGGATGAGCAGTTCTTC	CATKPGLATDEQFF
TRBV5-1	.	.	TRBJ1-6	15	TGCGCCAGCAGCTTCGAGACCGATCTTGGATCACCCCTCCACTTT	CASSFETDLGSPLHF
TRBV7-2	.	TRBD2	TRBJ2-7	15	TGTGCCAGCAGTTTAGCCACTAGCGAGGCCTACGAGCAGTACTTC	CASSLATSEAYEQYF
TRBV28	.	.	TRBJ1-3	16	TGTGCCAGCAGTAAAGGGGGGGGCCCTCCTGGAAACACCATATATTTT	CASSKGGGPPGNTIYF
TRBV28	.	.	TRBJ1-5	14	TGTGCCAGCACAGGGAATCTCGGCAATCAGCCCCAGCATTTT	CASTGNLGNQPQHF
TRBV5-1	.	TRBD2	TRBJ2-3	17	TGCGCCAGCAGCTTGGCCGGGACTAGCGGTAGCACAGATACGCAGTATTTT	CASSLAGTSGSTDTQYF
TRBV6-5	.	.	TRBJ1-1	15	TGTGCCAGCAGTTACGCGAGGGGAAGATTCACTGAAGCTTTCTTT	CASSYARGRFTEAFF
TRBV6-5	.	.	TRBJ2-7	14	TGTGCCAGCAGACGGGACACCGAAATCTACGAGCAGTACTTC	CASRRDTEIYEQYF
TRBV27	.	TRBD1	TRBJ1-2	16	TGTGCCAGCCGATCATATTACAGGGGTAAAGACTATGGCTACACCTTC	CASRSYYRGKDYGYTF
TRBV29-1	few	TRBD1	TRBJ1-1	12	TGCAGCGTCTACAGGGGTGGAACTGAAGCTTTCTTT	CSVYRGGTEAFF
TRBV5-1	.	.	TRBJ1-1	16	TGCGCCAGCAGCTCCGAGGGCCAGCCGTATGCCACTGAAGCTTTCTTT	CASSSEGQPYATEAFF
TRBV27	few	.	TRBJ1-4	15	TGTGCCAGCAGTTTAAGTTGGGGGGTAGGGGAAAAACTGTTTTTT	CASSLSWGVGEKLFF